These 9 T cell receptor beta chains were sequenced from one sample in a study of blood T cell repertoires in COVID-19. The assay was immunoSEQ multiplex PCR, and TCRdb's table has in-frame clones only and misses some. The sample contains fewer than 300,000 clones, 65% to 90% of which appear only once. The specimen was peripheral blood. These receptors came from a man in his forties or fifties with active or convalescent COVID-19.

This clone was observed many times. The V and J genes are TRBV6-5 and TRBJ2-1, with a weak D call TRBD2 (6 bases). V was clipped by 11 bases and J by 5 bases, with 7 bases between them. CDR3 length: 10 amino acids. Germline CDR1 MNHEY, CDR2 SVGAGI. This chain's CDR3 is CACGDNEQFF. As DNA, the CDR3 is TGTGCCTGCGGGGACAATGAGCAGTTCTTC.

The CDR3 DNA is TGCGCCAGCAGCTCCGGGACAGGGCGGACTGAAGCTTTCTTT. Translated: CASSSGTGRTEAFF. V and J are TRBV5-1 and TRBJ1-1; 9 bases agree with TRBD1. J was trimmed by 5 bases and V by 3 bases; bases with no gene match: 5. Germline CDR1 and CDR2: SGHRS and YFSETQ. CDR3 size: 14 residues.

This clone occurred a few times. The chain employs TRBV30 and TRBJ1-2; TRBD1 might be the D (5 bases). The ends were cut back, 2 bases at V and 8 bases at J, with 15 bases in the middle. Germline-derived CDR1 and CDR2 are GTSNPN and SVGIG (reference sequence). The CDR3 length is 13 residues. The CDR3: CAWSYVGAGGYTF. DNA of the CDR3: TGTGCCTGGAGTTACGTTGGGGCGGGAGGCTACACCTTC.

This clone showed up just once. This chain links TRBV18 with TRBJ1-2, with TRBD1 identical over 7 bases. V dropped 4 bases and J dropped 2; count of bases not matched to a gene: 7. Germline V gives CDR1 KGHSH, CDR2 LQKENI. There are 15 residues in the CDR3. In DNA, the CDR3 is TGTGCCAGCTCACGGGGGACAGCGAACAACTATGGCTACACCTTC. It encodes CASSRGTANNYGYTF.

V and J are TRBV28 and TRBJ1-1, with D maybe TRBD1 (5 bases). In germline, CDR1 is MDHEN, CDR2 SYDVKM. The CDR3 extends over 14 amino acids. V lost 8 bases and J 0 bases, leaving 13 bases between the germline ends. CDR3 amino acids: CASSTASLNTEAFF. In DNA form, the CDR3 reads TGTGCCAGCTCGACAGCGTCGCTGAACACTGAAGCTTTCTTT.

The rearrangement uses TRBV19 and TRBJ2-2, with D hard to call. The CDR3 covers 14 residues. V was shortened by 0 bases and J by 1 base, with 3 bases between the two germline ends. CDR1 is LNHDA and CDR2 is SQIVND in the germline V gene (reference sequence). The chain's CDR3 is CASSIDRNTGELFF. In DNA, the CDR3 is TGTGCCAGTAGTATAGATCGGAACACCGGGGAGCTGTTTTTT.

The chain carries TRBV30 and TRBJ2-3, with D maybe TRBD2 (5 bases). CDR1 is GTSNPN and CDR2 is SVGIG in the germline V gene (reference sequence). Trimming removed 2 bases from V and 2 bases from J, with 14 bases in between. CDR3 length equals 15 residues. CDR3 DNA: TGTGCCTGGAGTCGAGGGTCCCACACCACAGATACGCAGTATTTT. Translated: CAWSRGSHTTDTQYF.

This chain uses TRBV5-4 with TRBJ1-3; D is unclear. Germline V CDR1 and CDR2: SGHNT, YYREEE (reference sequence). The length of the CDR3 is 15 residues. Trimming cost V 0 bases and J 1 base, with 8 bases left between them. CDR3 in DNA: TGTGCCAGCAGCTTGGGCCGCGCGTCTGGAAACACCATATATTTT. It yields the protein CASSLGRASGNTIYF.

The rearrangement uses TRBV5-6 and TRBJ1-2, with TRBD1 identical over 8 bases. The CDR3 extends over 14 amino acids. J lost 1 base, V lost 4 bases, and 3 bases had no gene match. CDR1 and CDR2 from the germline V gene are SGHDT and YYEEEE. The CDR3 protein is CASSQQGVNYGYTF. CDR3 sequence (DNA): TGTGCCAGCAGCCAACAGGGGGTTAACTATGGCTACACCTTC.